The sequence of this TCR beta chain was determined in a study of T cells in Graves' hyperthyroidism and ophthalmopathy. The wider study: Peripheral blood was drawn at first diagnosis, prior to all treatment.

The germline V and J ends were trimmed by 4 bases and 2 bases, with 11 bases remaining between them. CDR3 size: 14 residues. From germline, CDR1 is KGHDR and CDR2 SFDVKD. At least ten counts were recorded for this clonotype. Using RNA transcripts as the source, TCR beta CDR3 regions were amplified. The study used the HTBI primer set for a first-round RT-PCR of the TCR CDR3. TCRdb re-analysed the multiplex PCR reads in MiXCR, keeping a single row per CDR3 protein. The sample contains over 350,000 distinct CDR3 sequences, over 12% of which appear only once. This chain connects TRBV24-1 to TRBJ2-7; D call uncertain. Sequencing was done on a sample of blood. The TCR originated in a man in his fifties with Graves' ophthalmopathy. CDR3 sequence: CATSEKAGTYEQYF. In DNA, the CDR3 is TGTGCCACCAGTGAGAAGGCCGGCACCTACGAGCAGTACTTC.